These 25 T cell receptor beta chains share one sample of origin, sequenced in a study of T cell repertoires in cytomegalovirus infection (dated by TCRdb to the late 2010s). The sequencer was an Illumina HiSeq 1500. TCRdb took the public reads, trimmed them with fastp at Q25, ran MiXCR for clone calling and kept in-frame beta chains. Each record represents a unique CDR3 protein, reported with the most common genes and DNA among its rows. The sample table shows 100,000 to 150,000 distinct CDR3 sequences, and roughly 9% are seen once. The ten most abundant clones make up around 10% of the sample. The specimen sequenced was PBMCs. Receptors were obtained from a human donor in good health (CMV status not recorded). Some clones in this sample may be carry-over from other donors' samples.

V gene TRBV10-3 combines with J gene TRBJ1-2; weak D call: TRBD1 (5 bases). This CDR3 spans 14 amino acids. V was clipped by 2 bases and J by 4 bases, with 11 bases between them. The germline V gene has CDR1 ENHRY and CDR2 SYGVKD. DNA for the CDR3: TGTGCCATCAGTGAGCGGACATCCGGCTATGGCTACACCTTC. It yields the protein CAISERTSGYGYTF.

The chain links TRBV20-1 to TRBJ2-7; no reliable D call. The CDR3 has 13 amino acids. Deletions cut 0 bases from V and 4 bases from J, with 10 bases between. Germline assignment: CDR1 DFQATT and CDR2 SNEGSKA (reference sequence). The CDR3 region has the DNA TGCAGTGCTAGAGAGTGGCAGGAGTACGAGCAGTACTTC. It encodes CSAREWQEYEQYF.

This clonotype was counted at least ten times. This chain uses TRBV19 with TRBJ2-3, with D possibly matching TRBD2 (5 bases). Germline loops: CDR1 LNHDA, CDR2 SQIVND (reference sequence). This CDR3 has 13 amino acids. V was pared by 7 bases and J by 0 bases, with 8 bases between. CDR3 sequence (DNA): TGTGCCAGTAACCAGCGGAGCACAGATACGCAGTATTTT. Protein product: CASNQRSTDTQYF.

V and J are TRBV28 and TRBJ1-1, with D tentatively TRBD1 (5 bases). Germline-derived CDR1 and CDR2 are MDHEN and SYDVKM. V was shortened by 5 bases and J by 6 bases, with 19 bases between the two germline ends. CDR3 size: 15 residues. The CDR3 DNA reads TGTGCCAGCAGTCTGGGGGGTACGGCAGTAGCTGAAGCTTTCTTT. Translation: CASSLGGTAVAEAFF.

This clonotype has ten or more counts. The CDR3 is CASRLGVVQETQYF. The DNA of the CDR3 is TGTGCCAGCAGGCTAGGGGTAGTTCAAGAGACCCAGTACTTC. V and J are TRBV7-2 and TRBJ2-5; maybe TRBD1 (5 bases). V dropped 6 bases and J dropped 2 bases, with 13 bases sitting between them. The germline V gene has CDR1 SGHTA and CDR2 FQGNSA. The CDR3 runs 14 residues.

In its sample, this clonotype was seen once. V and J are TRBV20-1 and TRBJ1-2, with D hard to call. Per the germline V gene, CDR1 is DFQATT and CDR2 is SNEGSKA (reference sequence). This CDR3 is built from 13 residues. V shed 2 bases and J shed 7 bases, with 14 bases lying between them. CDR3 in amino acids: CSARYPATFGYTF. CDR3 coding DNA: TGCAGTGCTAGATATCCAGCCACCTTTGGCTACACCTTC.

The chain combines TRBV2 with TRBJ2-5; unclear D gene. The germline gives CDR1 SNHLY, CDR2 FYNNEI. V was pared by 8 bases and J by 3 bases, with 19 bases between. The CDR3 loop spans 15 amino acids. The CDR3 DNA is TGTGCCAGCTCGGCCCCCCCGGGCCAAAAAGAGACCCAGTACTTC. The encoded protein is CASSAPPGQKETQYF.

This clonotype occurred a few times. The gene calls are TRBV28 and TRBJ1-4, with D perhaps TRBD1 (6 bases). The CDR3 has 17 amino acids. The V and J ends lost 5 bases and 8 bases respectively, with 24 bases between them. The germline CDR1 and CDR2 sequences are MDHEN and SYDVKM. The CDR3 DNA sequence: TGTGCCAGCAGTCCAGGTCGGTGGGGGGCCGATGGGGAAAAACTGTTTTTT. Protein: CASSPGRWGADGEKLFF.

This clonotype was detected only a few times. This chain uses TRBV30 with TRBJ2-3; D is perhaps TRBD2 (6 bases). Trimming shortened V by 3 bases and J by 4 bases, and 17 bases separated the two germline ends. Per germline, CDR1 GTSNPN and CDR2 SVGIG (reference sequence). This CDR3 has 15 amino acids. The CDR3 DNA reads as TGTGCCTGGAGCCGAGGAGGGAATGGCGCAGATACGCAGTATTTT. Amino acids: CAWSRGGNGADTQYF.

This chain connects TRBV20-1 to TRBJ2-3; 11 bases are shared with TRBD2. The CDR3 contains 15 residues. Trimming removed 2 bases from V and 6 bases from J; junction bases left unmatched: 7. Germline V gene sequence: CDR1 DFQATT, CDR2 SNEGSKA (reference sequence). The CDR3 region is CSARSSGGARDTQYF. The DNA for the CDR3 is TGCAGTGCTAGAAGTAGCGGGGGGGCCAGGGATACGCAGTATTTT.

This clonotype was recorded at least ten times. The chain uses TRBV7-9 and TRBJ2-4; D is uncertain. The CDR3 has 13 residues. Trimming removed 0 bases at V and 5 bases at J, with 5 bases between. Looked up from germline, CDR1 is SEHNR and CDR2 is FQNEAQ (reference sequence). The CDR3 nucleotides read TGTGCCAGCAGCTTAGCTCCGGAAAACATTCAGTACTTC. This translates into CASSLAPENIQYF.

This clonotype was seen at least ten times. CDR3 residues: CASSLNGRGYNEQFF. The CDR3, as DNA: TGTGCCAGCAGCTTAAATGGGCGGGGCTACAATGAGCAGTTCTTC. The chain combines TRBV7-3 with TRBJ2-1; D may be TRBD2 (6 bases). V lost 1 base, J lost 3 bases, and 10 bases lay in between. CDR1 is SGHTA and CDR2 is FQGTGA in the germline V gene. The CDR3 totals 15 residues.

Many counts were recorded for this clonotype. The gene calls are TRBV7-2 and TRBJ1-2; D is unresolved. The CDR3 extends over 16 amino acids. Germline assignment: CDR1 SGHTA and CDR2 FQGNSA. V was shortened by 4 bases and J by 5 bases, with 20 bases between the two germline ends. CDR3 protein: CASSSQGSGPPYGYTF. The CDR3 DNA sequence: TGTGCCAGCAGCTCCCAAGGGTCGGGCCCGCCGTATGGCTACACCTTC.

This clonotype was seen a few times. In DNA form, the CDR3 reads TGTGCCAGCAGCCAAGGGGACCCTTGGGTCAAACTCATAGAGAACACTGAAGCTTTCTTT. This translates into CASSQGDPWVKLIENTEAFF. The rearrangement links TRBV3-1 to TRBJ1-1, with D possibly matching TRBD1 (5 bases). Trimming pared 1 base from V and 1 base from J, leaving 25 bases between. The CDR3 is made up of 20 amino acids. Looked up from germline, CDR1 is LGHDT and CDR2 is YNNKEL (reference sequence).

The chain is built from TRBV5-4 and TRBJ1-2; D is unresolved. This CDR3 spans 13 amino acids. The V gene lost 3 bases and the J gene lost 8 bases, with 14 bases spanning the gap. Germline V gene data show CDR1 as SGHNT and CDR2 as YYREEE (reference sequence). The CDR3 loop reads CASSYSIGPGYTF. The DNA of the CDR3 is TGTGCCAGCAGCTATTCGATAGGGCCCGGCTACACCTTC.

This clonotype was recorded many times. The CDR3 loop reads CASSVGAGGGSNQPQHF. As DNA, the CDR3 is TGTGCCAGCAGCGTAGGTGCCGGGGGTGGGAGCAATCAGCCCCAGCATTTT. V gene TRBV7-2 combines with J gene TRBJ1-5; a weak D match, TRBD1 (5 bases). Trimming removed 5 bases from V and 1 base from J, with 18 bases in between. Per the germline V gene, CDR1 is SGHTA and CDR2 is FQGNSA. This CDR3 has 17 amino acids.

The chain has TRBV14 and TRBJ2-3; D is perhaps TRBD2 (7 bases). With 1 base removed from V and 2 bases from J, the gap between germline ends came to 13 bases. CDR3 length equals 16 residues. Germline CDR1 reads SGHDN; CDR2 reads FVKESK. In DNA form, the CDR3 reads TGTGCCAGCAGCCAAGTGGGGGGGGGGCCCACAGATACGCAGTATTTT. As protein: CASSQVGGGPTDTQYF.

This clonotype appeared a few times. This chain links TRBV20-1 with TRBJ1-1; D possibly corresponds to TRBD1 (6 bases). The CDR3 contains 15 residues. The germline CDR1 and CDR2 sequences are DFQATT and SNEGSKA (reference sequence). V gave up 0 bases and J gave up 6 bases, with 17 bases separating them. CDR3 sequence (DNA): TGCAGTGCTAGAGATCGCCGGGGGGCATCGGCTGAAGCTTTCTTT. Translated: CSARDRRGASAEAFF.

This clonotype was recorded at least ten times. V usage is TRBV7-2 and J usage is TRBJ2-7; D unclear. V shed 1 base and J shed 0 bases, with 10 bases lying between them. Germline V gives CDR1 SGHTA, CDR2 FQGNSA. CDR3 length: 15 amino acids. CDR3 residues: CASSLVGRLSYEQYF. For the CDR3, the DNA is TGTGCCAGCAGCTTAGTGGGCAGACTCTCCTACGAGCAGTACTTC.

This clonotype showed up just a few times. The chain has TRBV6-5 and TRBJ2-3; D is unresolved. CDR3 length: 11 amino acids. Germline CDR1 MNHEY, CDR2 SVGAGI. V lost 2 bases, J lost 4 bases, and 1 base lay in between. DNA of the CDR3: TGTGCCAGCAGTTACCCAGATACGCAGTATTTT. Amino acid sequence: CASSYPDTQYF.

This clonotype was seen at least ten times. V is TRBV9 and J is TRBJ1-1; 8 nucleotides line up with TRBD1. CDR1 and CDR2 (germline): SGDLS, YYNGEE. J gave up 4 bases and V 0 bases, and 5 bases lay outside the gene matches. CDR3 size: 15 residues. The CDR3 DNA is TGTGCCAGCAGCGTAGGTACAGGGGGTAGCACTGAAGCTTTCTTT. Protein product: CASSVGTGGSTEAFF.

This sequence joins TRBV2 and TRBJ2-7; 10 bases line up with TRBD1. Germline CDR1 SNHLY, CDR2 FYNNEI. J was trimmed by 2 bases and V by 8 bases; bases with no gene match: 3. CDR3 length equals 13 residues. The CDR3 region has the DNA TGTGCCAGCGGGGGACAGGGGCCCTACGAGCAGTACTTC. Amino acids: CASGGQGPYEQYF.

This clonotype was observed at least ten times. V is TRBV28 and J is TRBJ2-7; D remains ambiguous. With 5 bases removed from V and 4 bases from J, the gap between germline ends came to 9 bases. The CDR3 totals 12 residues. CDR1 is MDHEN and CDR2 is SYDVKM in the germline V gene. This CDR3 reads CASSPDGYEQYF. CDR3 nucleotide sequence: TGTGCCAGCAGTCCCGATGGGTACGAGCAGTACTTC.

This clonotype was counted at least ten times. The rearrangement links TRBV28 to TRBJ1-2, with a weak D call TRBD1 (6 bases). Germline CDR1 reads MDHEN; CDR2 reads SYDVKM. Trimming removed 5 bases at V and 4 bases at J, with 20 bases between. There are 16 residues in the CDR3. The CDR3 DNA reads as TGTGCCAGCAGTGAGGGGGAGCCCTTAAACTTCTATGGCTACACCTTC. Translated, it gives CASSEGEPLNFYGYTF.

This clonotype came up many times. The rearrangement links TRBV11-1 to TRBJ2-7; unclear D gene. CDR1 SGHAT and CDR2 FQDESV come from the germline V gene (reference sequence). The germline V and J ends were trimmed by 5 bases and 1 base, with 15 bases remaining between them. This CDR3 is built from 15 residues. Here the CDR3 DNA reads TGTGCCAGCAGCGCCCGGGCCCCGAGGTCCTACGAGCAGTACTTC. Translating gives CASSARAPRSYEQYF. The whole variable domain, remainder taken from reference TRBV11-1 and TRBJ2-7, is EAEVAQSPRYKITEKSQAVAFWCDPISGHATLYWYRQILGQGPELLVQFQDESVVDDSQLPKDRFSAERLKGVDSTLKIQPAELGDSAMYLCASSARAPRSYEQYFGPGTRLTVT.